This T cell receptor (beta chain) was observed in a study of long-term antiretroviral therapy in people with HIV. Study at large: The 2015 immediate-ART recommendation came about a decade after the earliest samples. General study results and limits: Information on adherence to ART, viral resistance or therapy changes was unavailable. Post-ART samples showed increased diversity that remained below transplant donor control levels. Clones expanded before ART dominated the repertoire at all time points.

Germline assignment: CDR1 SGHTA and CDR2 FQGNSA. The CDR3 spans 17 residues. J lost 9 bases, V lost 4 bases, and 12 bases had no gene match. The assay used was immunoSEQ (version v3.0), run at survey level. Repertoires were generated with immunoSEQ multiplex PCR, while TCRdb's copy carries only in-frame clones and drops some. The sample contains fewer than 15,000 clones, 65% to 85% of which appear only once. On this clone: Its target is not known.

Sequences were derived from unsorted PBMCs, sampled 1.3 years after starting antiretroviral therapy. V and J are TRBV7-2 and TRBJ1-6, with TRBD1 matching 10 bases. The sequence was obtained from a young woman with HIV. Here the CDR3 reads CASSYVSGTGVFSPLHF. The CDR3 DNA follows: TGTGCCAGCAGCTACGTCTCGGGGACAGGGGTCTTTTCACCCCTCCACTTT.